Each of the 3 T cell receptor beta chains below was sequenced from the same sample in a study of Ad26.COV2.S vaccination and SARS-CoV-2 variants. The table came from immunoSEQ multiplex PCR; TCRdb's copy has only in-frame clones and leaves some out. The table lists approximately 500,000 clones, roughly 89% of them singletons. Described treatment: around 19 received Ad26.COV2.S at low or high dose, single or two shots; roughly five received placebo; per-sample allocation not given. Sampling was done on day 63 after the first vaccine or placebo injection. The sample here was peripheral blood, taken in a trial of Ad26.COV2.S vaccine versus placebo. Source of these receptors: a person between 18 and 65 years old who received the Ad26.COV2.S COVID-19 vaccine or a placebo.

The chain recombines TRBV7-2 with TRBJ2-1; 8 bases align to TRBD1. CDR3 length equals 15 residues. The trim removed 1 base at V and 9 bases at J, leaving 8 bases unmatched. The V gene's germline CDR1 is SGHTA and CDR2 FQGNSA. The CDR3 bases are TGTGCCAGCAGCTTAGTAGGTCAGGGGGCGCTTGAGCAGTTCTTC. This gives the protein CASSLVGQGALEQFF.

This rearrangement joins TRBV23-1 to TRBJ1-1; no clear D gene. TRBV23-1 is assigned to the ORF class and has an uncertain function. CDR3 length: 14 amino acids. The ends were cut back, 6 bases at V and 5 bases at J, with 16 bases in the middle. In DNA form, the CDR3 reads TGCGCCAGCAGCCACCCGGTGATGAGAACTGAAGCTTTCTTT. Its translation is CASSHPVMRTEAFF.

The chain couples TRBV18 to TRBJ2-1; the match to TRBD2 covers 9 bases. CDR1 is KGHSH and CDR2 is LQKENI in the germline V gene. The V and J ends lost 6 bases and 10 bases, in that order; junction bases with no gene match: 4. The CDR3 totals 12 residues. The CDR3 loop reads CASSPGLAEQFF. The CDR3 DNA reads TGTGCCAGCTCTCCAGGACTAGCGGAGCAGTTCTTC.